Presented here are 23 T cell receptor beta chains from one specimen sequenced in a study of T cell changes during pregnancy in multiple sclerosis. Libraries were prepared by immunoSEQ multiplex PCR; TCRdb keeps only in-frame clonotypes and omits some of them. The sample consists of fewer than 80,000 clones, about 94% of them appearing once. The sample here was CD4+ T cells from peripheral blood mononuclear cells, taken after pregnancy. These receptors all come from a female donor with multiple sclerosis, enrolled in a pregnancy study.

The V call is TRBV20-1, the J call TRBJ1-1; D is unresolved. Between the trimmed V and J ends, which lost 2 bases and 7 bases, there was a span of 8 bases. The CDR3 totals 11 residues. In germline, CDR1 is DFQATT, CDR2 SNEGSKA (reference sequence). The CDR3 nucleotides read TGCAGTGCTAGAAGGGAGGTTGAAGCTTTCTTT. Translation: CSARREVEAFF.

This sequence joins TRBV4-1 and TRBJ2-3, with D possibly TRBD1 on 5 matching bases. The CDR3 has 14 amino acids. Trimming removed 6 bases from V and 1 base from J, with 11 bases in between. CDR1 MGHRA and CDR2 YSYEKL come from the germline V gene. CDR3 nucleotide sequence: TGCGCCAGCAGTCACAGGTCCGGCACAGATACGCAGTATTTT. This gives the protein CASSHRSGTDTQYF.

The chain links TRBV7-2 to TRBJ1-5; D unclear. Trimming removed 1 base from V and 3 bases from J, with 13 bases in between. The length of the CDR3 is 16 residues. Germline V gene data show CDR1 as SGHTA and CDR2 as FQGNSA. DNA of the CDR3: TGTGCCAGCAGCTTAGTAACTGGGCTTACCAATCAGCCCCAGCATTTT. This translates into CASSLVTGLTNQPQHF.

The rearrangement joins TRBV25-1 to TRBJ2-3; D remains ambiguous. Germline V gene lookup returns CDR1 MGHDK and CDR2 SYGVNS. The CDR3 sequence is 11 residues long. The ends were cut back, 4 bases at V and 9 bases at J, with 8 bases in the middle. The CDR3 loop is CASSAVGTQYF. The CDR3 coding sequence is TGTGCCAGCAGTGCAGTGGGCACGCAGTATTTT.

The CDR3 is CASSLQGTRLGKLFF. CDR3 coding DNA: TGTGCCAGCAGTTTACAGGGGACCCGCCTTGGAAAACTGTTTTTT. The V and J genes are TRBV6-5 and TRBJ1-4; 7 bases map to TRBD1. The CDR3 length is 15 residues. In germline, CDR1 is MNHEY, CDR2 SVGAGI. V trimming: 4 bases; J trimming: 10 bases; junction bases outside the gene matches: 12.

The rearrangement joins TRBV29-1 to TRBJ2-2; TRBD2 matches at 10 bases. V lost 6 bases, J lost 5 bases, and 15 bases stayed unmatched. This CDR3 contains 17 residues. Germline CDR1 SQVTM, CDR2 ANQGSEA. This chain's CDR3 is CSVLTPSGRSVTGELFF. The DNA for the CDR3 is TGCAGCGTCCTCACGCCTAGCGGGAGATCTGTAACCGGGGAGCTGTTTTTT.

This clone was observed a single time. V gene TRBV27 combines with J gene TRBJ2-5, with 16 bases lining up with TRBD2. From germline, CDR1 is MNHEY and CDR2 SMNVEV (reference sequence). The CDR3 spans 21 residues. With 6 bases clipped from V and 4 bases from J, the junction kept 20 bases outside the gene matches. Here the CDR3 reads CASRPLPGTSGREARGETQYF. CDR3 coding DNA: TGTGCCAGCAGGCCCCTCCCCGGGACTAGCGGGAGGGAGGCCCGGGGAGAGACCCAGTACTTC.

For this clone: This sample also contains other DNA sequences that code for the same CDR3. The chain employs TRBV5-6 and TRBJ1-1; D gene unclear. This CDR3 comprises 13 residues. From germline, CDR1 is SGHDT and CDR2 YYEEEE. V lost 0 bases and J lost 1, with 4 bases in between. CDR3 loop: CASSLDRNTEAFF. For the CDR3, the DNA is TGTGCCAGCAGCTTGGACAGGAACACTGAAGCTTTCTTT.

V and J are TRBV7-9 and TRBJ2-7; 7 nucleotides match TRBD2. Germline V gene lookup returns CDR1 SEHNR and CDR2 FQNEAQ (reference sequence). CDR3 length: 15 residues. Trimming took 1 base from V and 6 from J; bases not matched to a gene: 9. CDR3 sequence: CASSLDLAGVGEQYF. CDR3 nucleotide sequence: TGTGCCAGCAGCTTAGATCTTGCGGGAGTAGGCGAGCAGTACTTC.

The chain links TRBV28 to TRBJ2-1, with 9 positions matching TRBD2. Losses at the gene ends were 4 bases for V and 3 bases for J; bases not matched to a gene: 10. The CDR3 is made up of 17 amino acids. Germline V gives CDR1 MDHEN, CDR2 SYDVKM. This CDR3 reads CASSSPGWREGYNEQFF. DNA of the CDR3: TGTGCCAGCAGTTCCCCGGGTTGGCGGGAGGGCTACAATGAGCAGTTCTTC.

The chain employs TRBV7-2 and TRBJ2-5; D unclear. Germline V gene sequence: CDR1 SGHTA, CDR2 FQGNSA. The V and J ends lost 1 base and 2 bases respectively, with 5 bases between them. The CDR3 sequence is 13 residues long. As DNA, the CDR3 is TGTGCCAGCAGCTTAGGCGTTCAAGAGACCCAGTACTTC. Translating it yields CASSLGVQETQYF.

The rearrangement uses TRBV5-1 and TRBJ2-6, with 10 nucleotides matching TRBD2. V was clipped by 4 bases and J by 0 bases; unmatched bases: 7. Germline V CDR1 and CDR2: SGHRS, YFSETQ. This CDR3 is built from 18 residues. The CDR3 is CASSDPGLAPSGANVLTF. CDR3 in DNA: TGCGCCAGCAGCGACCCGGGACTAGCGCCCTCTGGGGCCAACGTCCTGACTTTC.

The chain carries TRBV7-9 and TRBJ2-6; a possible D gene is TRBD1 (7 bases). CDR1 SEHNR and CDR2 FQNEAQ come from the germline V gene (reference sequence). Trimming removed 4 bases at V and 0 bases at J, with 16 bases between. The CDR3 consists of 18 residues. The CDR3 here is CASSSGQGGPSGANVLTF. CDR3 DNA: TGTGCCAGCAGCTCTGGTCAGGGGGGCCCCTCTGGGGCCAACGTCCTGACTTTC.

The genes are TRBV30 and TRBJ2-4; 10 nucleotides align to TRBD1. There are 18 residues in the CDR3. Germline CDR1 reads GTSNPN; CDR2 reads SVGIG (reference sequence). Trimming removed 1 base from V and 0 bases from J; junction bases left unmatched: 9. Here the CDR3 reads CAWSALPGQGLAKNIQYF. CDR3 DNA: TGTGCCTGGAGTGCCCTACCGGGACAGGGGCTAGCCAAAAACATTCAGTACTTC.

The CDR3 sequence: CASSIEQGSSYEQYF. CDR3 nucleotide sequence: TGTGCCAGTAGTATAGAACAGGGGAGCTCCTACGAGCAGTACTTC. The chain is built from TRBV19 and TRBJ2-7, with 7 bases aligning to TRBD1. The germline CDR1 and CDR2 sequences are LNHDA and SQIVND (reference sequence). V lost 0 bases to trimming and J lost 0 bases; unmatched junction nucleotides: 2. The CDR3 consists of 15 residues.

This clone has just a few counts. The chain is built from TRBV30 and TRBJ1-1; D uncertain. CDR1 and CDR2 from the germline V gene are GTSNPN and SVGIG (reference sequence). V lost 8 bases and J 0 bases, leaving 7 bases between the germline ends. CDR3 length equals 11 residues. Written as DNA, the CDR3 is TGTGCCGGCGGGATGAACACTGAAGCTTTCTTT. Its protein is CAGGMNTEAFF.

The chain couples TRBV19 to TRBJ1-1; D perhaps matches TRBD1 (5 bases). Trimming stripped 4 bases from V and 3 bases from J, with 9 bases between. The CDR3 is made up of 13 amino acids. Germline V gene data show CDR1 as LNHDA and CDR2 as SQIVND (reference sequence). The CDR3 coding sequence is TGTGCCAGTAGTAACCCCAGGGACACTGAAGCTTTCTTT. Translation gives CASSNPRDTEAFF. The variable domain in full, with the rest retrieved from reference TRBV19 and TRBJ1-1, is DGGITQSPKYLFRKEGQNVTLSCEQNLNHDAMYWYRQDPGQGLRLIYYSQIVNDFQKGDIAEGYSVSREKKESFPLTVTSAQKNPTAFYLCASSNPRDTEAFFGQGTRLTVV.

The CDR3 loop reads CASSVKRGSYNEQFF. DNA of the CDR3: TGTGCCAGCAGTGTTAAGAGAGGCTCCTACAATGAGCAGTTCTTC. The chain has TRBV2 and TRBJ2-1; D gene unclear. Trimming pared 4 bases from V and 0 bases from J, leaving 10 bases between. The CDR3 consists of 15 residues. Per germline, CDR1 SNHLY and CDR2 FYNNEI. Looking up the rest from reference TRBV2 and TRBJ2-1 gives the full variable domain: EPEVTQTPSHQVTQMGQEVILRCVPISNHLYFYWYRQILGQKVEFLVSFYNNEISEKSEIFDDQFSVERPDGSNFTLKIRSTKLEDSAMYFCASSVKRGSYNEQFFGPGTRLTVL.

The rearrangement links TRBV30 to TRBJ1-2, with 9 bases fitting TRBD1. CDR1 and CDR2 from the germline V gene are GTSNPN and SVGIG (reference sequence). The CDR3 covers 14 residues. V lost 3 bases, J lost 8 bases, and 10 bases stayed unmatched. The CDR3 protein is CAWSHPTGGGGYTF. CDR3 nucleotide sequence: TGTGCCTGGAGCCACCCAACAGGGGGCGGGGGCTACACCTTC.

The gene calls are TRBV12-2 and TRBJ1-5. TRBV12-2 is reported as a pseudogene. This CDR3 is built from 15 residues. The CDR3 coding sequence is TGTGCAAGTCGCTTAGCGGGAGGAGGCAATCAGCCCCAGCATTTT. Translating gives CASRLAGGGNQPQHF.

The rearrangement uses TRBV7-3 and TRBJ1-4; D perhaps matches TRBD1 (6 bases). CDR1 and CDR2 (germline): SGHTA, FQGTGA. The CDR3 is 16 residues long. With 0 bases removed from V and 1 base from J, the gap between germline ends came to 9 bases. The CDR3 sequence: CASSLTRGLTNEKLFF. Written as DNA, the CDR3 is TGTGCCAGCAGCTTAACCAGGGGTTTAACTAATGAAAAACTGTTTTTT.

This clone was observed once. The chain links TRBV6-5 to TRBJ1-5, with 7 nucleotides matching TRBD1. CDR1 and CDR2 from the germline V gene are MNHEY and SVGAGI. The V segment lost 0 bases and the J segment 7 bases; nucleotides outside the gene matches: 6. CDR3 length equals 15 residues. This CDR3 is CASSYSFPGGQPQHF. CDR3 DNA: TGTGCCAGCAGTTACTCGTTCCCAGGGGGGCAGCCCCAGCATTTT.

The rearrangement uses TRBV19 and TRBJ1-3, with unresolved D. Germline CDR1 is LNHDA and CDR2 is SQIVND (reference sequence). This CDR3 has 14 amino acids. The V and J ends lost 7 bases and 3 bases respectively, with 13 bases between them. The CDR3 sequence is CASTPLADGNTIYF. The CDR3 DNA follows: TGTGCCAGTACCCCCTTAGCGGATGGAAACACCATATATTTT.